This T cell receptor (beta chain) is from a study of shared clonotypes between healthy human individuals. Measured with immunoSEQ multiplex PCR; TCRdb has only the in-frame clones, and not every one. The sample carries about a million clones, 70% to 80% recorded once. As for this clone: The antigen is not known.

Findings and limits, study-wide: Clonotype sharing across donors was expected to vary with sequencing depth. Only blood was sampled, and tissue TCR repertoires likely differ from blood ones.

The germline V gene encodes CDR1 SGHTA and CDR2 FQGTGA. The CDR3 consists of 13 residues. V lost 5 bases and J 4 bases, leaving 9 bases between the germline ends. The chain employs TRBV7-3 and TRBJ1-3; D ambiguous. The TCR originated in a young man in good health. Some clones in this sample may be carry-over from other donors' samples. The source material was memory CD4+ T cells from PBMCs. Described subset: CD45RA-negative fraction. CDR3 loop: CASSTKTGNTIYF. CDR3 in DNA: TGTGCCAGCAGCACCAAAACGGGAAACACCATATATTTT.